A selection of T cell receptor beta chains follows, all from one sample in a study of T cell responses to AZD1222 COVID-19 vaccine. Profiling relied on immunoSEQ multiplex PCR, and the TCRdb table lists in-frame clones only, not all of them. The table shows 120,000 or so clones, with 88% occurring only once. The sample here was peripheral blood, taken on day 0 of AZD1222 vaccination. The receptors here all came from an adult in good health. CDR3s include the opening cysteine and the closing phenylalanine or tryptophan. D genes are given only for firm matches. Size values are once, few and many counts, or a class for expanded clones, and some rows have none.

CDR3nt,CDR3aa,j_gene,d_gene,abundance,v_gene
TGTGCCAGCAGTGAAGCGACCGGGGAGCTGTTTTTT,CASSEATGELFF,TRBJ2-2,-,-,TRBV6-1
TGTGCCAGCAGCCAGGCCAGCGAAACTCTCTTCGCTGAAGCTTTCTTT,CASSQASETLFAEAFF,TRBJ1-1,-,-,TRBV3-1/TRBV3-2
TGTGCCAGTCAGCTAGACTATGGCTACACCTTC,CASQLDYGYTF,TRBJ1-2,-,-,TRBV6-5
TGTGCCAGCAGTATGGGGCATCCCACTGAAGCTTTCTTT,CASSMGHPTEAFF,TRBJ1-1,-,-,TRBV6-5
TGTGCCATCAGTGAAGCAGGGGCGTACCGGGACACTGAAGCTTTCTTT,CAISEAGAYRDTEAFF,TRBJ1-1,-,-,TRBV10-3
TGTGCCTGGAGTGAGACAGGGGCCGCGAGAGAAAAACTGTTTTTT,CAWSETGAAREKLFF,TRBJ1-4,TRBD1,-,TRBV30
TGTGCCAGCAGTGAAGGACAGGGAGGAGGGGAGCTGTTTTTT,CASSEGQGGGELFF,TRBJ2-2,-,-,TRBV6-1
TGTGCCAGTGCTTGGGGGCGGGGGGCCAACGTCCTGACTTTC,CASAWGRGANVLTF,TRBJ2-6,-,-,TRBV27
TGTGCCAGCAGGATTTATAGCAATCAGCCCCAGCATTTT,CASRIYSNQPQHF,TRBJ1-5,-,-,TRBV27
TGTGCCTGGAGTCCCGGACCCGACGCTTTCTTT,CAWSPGPDAFF,TRBJ1-1,-,-,TRBV30
TGCGCCAGCAGCTTGGTTGGGGAGCCAACTGAAGCTTTCTTT,CASSLVGEPTEAFF,TRBJ1-1,-,few,TRBV5-1
TGTGCCAGTAGTAGGGACAGAGCAACCAAATATAGCAATCAGCCCCAGCATTTT,CASSRDRATKYSNQPQHF,TRBJ1-5,TRBD1,-,TRBV19
TGTGCCAGCAGTGAAGGTCGAGGGGTGACTCAGCCCCAGCATTTT,CASSEGRGVTQPQHF,TRBJ1-5,-,-,TRBV6-1
TGCGCCAGCAGCTTGGGGAGTAGGGACACTGAAGCTTTCTTT,CASSLGSRDTEAFF,TRBJ1-1,-,-,TRBV5-1
TGCGCCAGCAGCCCTCAGGGGGCAGCCATGAACACTGAAGCTTTCTTT,CASSPQGAAMNTEAFF,TRBJ1-1,TRBD1,once,TRBV4-1
TGTGCCAGCAGCTCGACAGGGGGATATGGCTACACCTTC,CASSSTGGYGYTF,TRBJ1-2,TRBD1,-,TRBV27
TGTGCCAGCAGCTTAGTCGCGGGGGGAAGCAATCAGCCCCAGCATTTT,CASSLVAGGSNQPQHF,TRBJ1-5,-,-,TRBV7-2
TGTGCCAGTAGCCGTGACAGGGGCAGCAATCAGCCCCAGCATTTT,CASSRDRGSNQPQHF,TRBJ1-5,TRBD1,-,TRBV19
TGCGCCAGCAGCTTGGCCACAAGCGGGGTCACTGAAGCTTTCTTT,CASSLATSGVTEAFF,TRBJ1-1,-,-,TRBV5-1
TGTGCCAGCAGTTCGGGACAGTATGGCTACACCTTC,CASSSGQYGYTF,TRBJ1-2,TRBD1,once,TRBV6-6
TGTGCCAGCAGCCAAGACCCGGGCTACACAGATACGCAGTATTTT,CASSQDPGYTDTQYF,TRBJ2-3,-,-,TRBV3-1/TRBV3-2
TGTGCCAGCAGAGGGGAAGACCTCTCGGGCACTGAAGCTTTCTTT,CASRGEDLSGTEAFF,TRBJ1-1,-,few,TRBV9
TGTGCCAGCAGCTTTTATCGGGGGTACACTGAAGCTTTCTTT,CASSFYRGYTEAFF,TRBJ1-1,-,-,TRBV5-6
TGTGCCATCCAGGGGGAAGACAATGAGCAGTTCTTC,CAIQGEDNEQFF,TRBJ2-1,TRBD1,-,TRBV6-5
TGTGCCAGCACTAGACAGGGTTCCACTGAAGCTTTCTTT,CASTRQGSTEAFF,TRBJ1-1,TRBD1,once,TRBV27
TGTGCCAGCAGCCCGTATCGCTCGAGCCATGAGCAGTTCTTC,CASSPYRSSHEQFF,TRBJ2-1,-,-,TRBV7-7
TGCAGCGTGGGGGCAGGCCATAGCAATCAGCCCCAGCATTTT,CSVGAGHSNQPQHF,TRBJ1-5,-,-,TRBV29-1
TGTGCCAGCTCAAGGGACAGGGGTTTGGTGGAGACCCAGTACTTC,CASSRDRGLVETQYF,TRBJ2-5,TRBD1,-,TRBV18
TGTGCCAGCAGTTTGGACAGCCAAGAGACCCAGTACTTC,CASSLDSQETQYF,TRBJ2-5,-,-,TRBV6-5
TGTGCCAGCAAGAAAGAACAGAGTAGCAATCAGCCCCAGCATTTT,CASKKEQSSNQPQHF,TRBJ1-5,-,-,TRBV2
TGTGCCAGCAGTTTAGGACCTAATCAGCCCCAGCATTTT,CASSLGPNQPQHF,TRBJ1-5,-,-,TRBV12-3/TRBV12-4
TGTGCCAGCAGCTCACCCAGCGTGAACACTGAAGCTTTCTTT,CASSSPSVNTEAFF,TRBJ1-1,-,-,TRBV11-2
TGTGCCACCAGTGATCGATATTATGGCTACACCTTC,CATSDRYYGYTF,TRBJ1-2,-,-,TRBV24-1
TGTGCCAGCAGCTTATCTGGCAGGGAGGCTGGCTACACCTTC,CASSLSGREAGYTF,TRBJ1-2,-,-,TRBV5-4
TGTGCCAGCAGTGGGTCAGGGGACACTGAAGCTTTCTTT,CASSGSGDTEAFF,TRBJ1-1,-,-,TRBV25-1
TGCAGCGTTCCGACGATTATTGGCAACACTGAAGCTTTCTTT,CSVPTIIGNTEAFF,TRBJ1-1,-,once,TRBV29-1
TGTGCCAGCAGCTTTAGGAGGGGGCTTCTTGGCTACACCTTC,CASSFRRGLLGYTF,TRBJ1-2,TRBD1,-,TRBV5-6
TGTGCCAGCAGTCAGGGATTAGGTAGCAATCAGCCCCAGCATTTT,CASSQGLGSNQPQHF,TRBJ1-5,-,-,TRBV6-5
TGTGCCAGCAGTCCGTCGGGACAGGGGGCGGGGAACACCGGGGAGCTGTTTTTT,CASSPSGQGAGNTGELFF,TRBJ2-2,TRBD1,few,TRBV11-3
TGTGCCAGCAGCTTAGCGCAGAACACTGAAGCTTTCTTT,CASSLAQNTEAFF,TRBJ1-1,-,once,TRBV7-9
TGCAGCGTTGGTGACTCATACGAGCAGTACTTC,CSVGDSYEQYF,TRBJ2-7,-,once,TRBV29-1
TGTGCCAGCAGCCAAGACTTTCACCATCAGCCCCAGCATTTT,CASSQDFHHQPQHF,TRBJ1-5,-,-,TRBV3-1/TRBV3-2
TGTGCCAGTAGTATAATAGGGACACCCTCTACAAACACTGAAGCTTTCTTT,CASSIIGTPSTNTEAFF,TRBJ1-1,-,-,TRBV19
TGCAGCGTCAGACAGGGCCCGGATTCCATGAACACTGAAGCTTTCTTT,CSVRQGPDSMNTEAFF,TRBJ1-1,TRBD1,-,TRBV29-1
TGTGCCAGCAGCTTAGATGGTGCAGGGCGCGGCTACACCTTC,CASSLDGAGRGYTF,TRBJ1-2,-,-,TRBV5-6
TGTGCCAGCAGTTGGGGACAGGGCTTGAACTATGGCTACACCTTC,CASSWGQGLNYGYTF,TRBJ1-2,TRBD1,-,TRBV27
TGTGCCAGCAGCCGGAGTACAACTAATGAAAAACTGTTTTTT,CASSRSTTNEKLFF,TRBJ1-4,-,-,TRBV11-2
TGTGCCAGCAGTTTAAGGGGGAACACTGAAGCTTTCTTT,CASSLRGNTEAFF,TRBJ1-1,-,-,TRBV12-3/TRBV12-4
TGTGCCATCAGTGCGGCTAGCGCCAACACAGATACGCAGTATTTT,CAISAASANTDTQYF,TRBJ2-3,-,few,TRBV10-3
TGTGCCAGCAGTGGGTCGGGACATCAGAATGAAAAACTGTTTTTT,CASSGSGHQNEKLFF,TRBJ1-4,-,once,TRBV27
TGCAGCGTGGAGGACAGGGGGCTCAACTATGGCTACACCTTC,CSVEDRGLNYGYTF,TRBJ1-2,TRBD1,-,TRBV29-1
TGTGCCAGCAGCTTCCGGGAAATGAACACTGAAGCTTTCTTT,CASSFREMNTEAFF,TRBJ1-1,-,-,TRBV6-5
TGTGCCAGCAGTAGAAATTGGGACAGGGGGGAGACCCAGTACTTC,CASSRNWDRGETQYF,TRBJ2-5,TRBD1,-,TRBV27
TGTGCCAGCAGAGCTTTGGGGTACGGCTACGAGCAGTACTTC,CASRALGYGYEQYF,TRBJ2-7,-,-,TRBV7-8
TGTGCCATCAGTGAGGGACAGGCTCAGCCCCAGCATTTT,CAISEGQAQPQHF,TRBJ1-5,TRBD1,-,TRBV10-3
TGTGCCAGCAGCCTCAAGCTCGGCAGCTCCTACGAGCAGTACTTC,CASSLKLGSSYEQYF,TRBJ2-7,-,-,TRBV6-5
TGTGCCAGCAGGAGCGGGTGGCAAGAGACCCAGTACTTC,CASRSGWQETQYF,TRBJ2-5,-,-,TRBV27
TGTGCCAGCAGCTTATTGTCCGGGGGCTCTGGGGCCAACGTCCTGACTTTC,CASSLLSGGSGANVLTF,TRBJ2-6,-,-,TRBV7-2
TGTGCCAGCAGCCTTCGGAATCTAAAAAAGGGAATACAAGAGACCCAGTACTTC,CASSLRNLKKGIQETQYF,TRBJ2-5,-,-,TRBV7-9